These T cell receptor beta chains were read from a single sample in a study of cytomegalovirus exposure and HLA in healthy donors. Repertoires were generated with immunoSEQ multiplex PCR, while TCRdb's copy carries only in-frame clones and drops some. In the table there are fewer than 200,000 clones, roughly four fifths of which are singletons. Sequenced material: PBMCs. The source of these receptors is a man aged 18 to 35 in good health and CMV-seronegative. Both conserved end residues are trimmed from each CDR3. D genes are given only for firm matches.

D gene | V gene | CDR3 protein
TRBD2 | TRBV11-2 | ASRSTSGSSYNEQF
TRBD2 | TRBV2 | ASTPGLAGAHEQY
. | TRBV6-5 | ASSAGTGNTIY
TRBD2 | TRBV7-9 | ASSLGASGYNEQF
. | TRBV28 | ASSTRQAGFSNQPQH
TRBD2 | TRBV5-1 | ASSGGRGSETQY
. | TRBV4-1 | ASSQGQDFSGNTIY
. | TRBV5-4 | ASSLPHRANYGYT
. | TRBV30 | AWRREGQETQY
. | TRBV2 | ASRPRGNTEAF
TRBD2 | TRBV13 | ASSLALSGSSEQY
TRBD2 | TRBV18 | ASSPFLEREAGELF
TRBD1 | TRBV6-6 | ASSYGDRGSYGYT
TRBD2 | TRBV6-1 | ASSEDGEGLAYEQY
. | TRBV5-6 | ASSFQGRSSGANVLT
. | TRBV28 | ASSLSGQWNQPQH
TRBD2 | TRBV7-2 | ASSSTSGTQETQY
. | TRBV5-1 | ASSFVGFTGQNTEAF
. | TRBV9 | ASSPVGSGRSEAF
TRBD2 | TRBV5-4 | ASSKGLAGGLSFEQY
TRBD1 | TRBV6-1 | ASSESWDSSEKLF
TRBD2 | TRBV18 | ASSLLAEGTGELF
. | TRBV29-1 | SVGGGAYEQY
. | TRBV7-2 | ASSPAGRPVGNIQY
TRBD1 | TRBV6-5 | ASSYSLDRVGETQY
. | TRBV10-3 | AIVAGNTGELF